These T cell receptor beta chains were read from a single sample in a study of control samples from healthy donors and cancer patients. TCRdb's copy holds only in-frame clones and misses some; the assay was immunoSEQ multiplex PCR. The sample holds about 54,000 clones, approximately 95% seen once. Sample: blood. Source of these receptors: a woman aged 30 to 39 in good health. Each CDR3 is given with its conserved first and last residue. A D gene is named only where the DNA matches it firmly. Only some rows state a clone size, as once, few, many or a class for expanded clones.

NA	TRBJ1-2	TRBV30	NA	TGTGCCTGGAGTGCCTCTTATGGCTACACCTTC	CAWSASYGYTF
NA	TRBJ1-2	TRBV28	NA	TGTGCCAGCACTCGGGCCGGGAAAGATGGCTACACCTTC	CASTRAGKDGYTF
NA	TRBJ1-5	TRBV6-5	NA	TGTGCCAGCAGTTACTCTTCATTGGGTCTCTCGGCTCCCCAGCATTTT	CASSYSSLGLSAPQHF
NA	TRBJ2-7	TRBV7-6	NA	TGTGCCAGCAGCTTAGGTGCAGGAGCCTACGAGCAGTACTTC	CASSLGAGAYEQYF
NA	TRBJ1-2	TRBV24-1	NA	TGTGCCACCAGTGATACCGGGGGGAATTACTATGGCTACACCTTC	CATSDTGGNYYGYTF
NA	TRBJ2-7	TRBV27	NA	NA	CASSTSGQSYEQYF
NA	TRBJ1-1	TRBV28	NA	TGTGCCAGTACCGGGACTGCGGAAACTGAAGCTTTCTTT	CASTGTAETEAFF
NA	TRBJ1-2	TRBV3-1/TRBV3-2	NA	TGTGCCAGCAGCCAAGAAAGGACCCCTCTCCGCTTC	CASSQERTPLRF
NA	TRBJ1-2	TRBV5-5	NA	TGTGCCAGCAGCCTCGCGGCCTTTAACTATGGCTACACCTTC	CASSLAAFNYGYTF
NA	TRBJ2-7	TRBV2	NA	TGTGCCAGCAGTGGAGGGGGGGGCTTCTCAATTATGAGCTCCTACGAGCAGTACTTC	CASSGGGGFSIMSSYEQYF
NA	TRBJ2-1	TRBV7-6	TRBD1	TGTGCCAGCAGCTTAGCGGCGACAGGGGGGTCCAATGAGCAGTTCTTC	CASSLAATGGSNEQFF
NA	TRBJ2-7	TRBV3-1/TRBV3-2	TRBD2	TGTGCCAGCAGCCAAGGAACTAGCGGTTCCTACGAGCAGTACTTC	CASSQGTSGSYEQYF
NA	TRBJ1-4	TRBV6-1	NA	TGTGCCAGCAGTGAACGGGAGCAACCAACTAATGAAAAACTGTTTTTT	CASSEREQPTNEKLFF
NA	TRBJ2-7	TRBV5-1	TRBD2	TGCGCCAGCAGCGGCGGACTAGCGGGAGGGCCCTACGAGCAGTACTTC	CASSGGLAGGPYEQYF
NA	TRBJ2-7	TRBV7-9	TRBD1	TGTGCCAGCAGCTGGGACAGGGGGCCCTACGAGCAGTACTTC	CASSWDRGPYEQYF
NA	TRBJ2-7	TRBV3-1/TRBV3-2	NA	TGTGCCAGCAGCCAAGATCTCCCGACTAGGCTCGGGATAGGCCATACCTACGAGCAGTACTTC	CASSQDLPTRLGIGHTYEQYF
NA	TRBJ2-5	TRBV9	NA	TGTGCCAGCAGCGTAGATTCCTTCGGACTTCAAGAGACCCAGTACTTC	CASSVDSFGLQETQYF
NA	TRBJ1-1	TRBV29-1	NA	TGCAGCGTTGATTCGGGGCCCCCGAACACTGAAGCTTTCTTT	CSVDSGPPNTEAFF
once	TRBJ2-2	TRBV5-1	TRBD2	TGCGCCAGCGCCGCGGCGGGGGGAACCGGGGAGCTGTTTTTT	CASAAAGGTGELFF
NA	TRBJ2-3	TRBV6-4	TRBD2	TGTGCCAGCAGTGACTCATGGACTAGCGGCACAGATACGCAGTATTTT	CASSDSWTSGTDTQYF
NA	TRBJ2-1	TRBV7-8	TRBD1	TGTGCCAGCAGCATAACAGGGGGGAATGAGCAGTTCTTC	CASSITGGNEQFF
NA	TRBJ2-3	TRBV30	TRBD1	TGTGCCTGGAGTGAGGGACAGGGAGGATCAGATACGCAGTATTTT	CAWSEGQGGSDTQYF
NA	TRBJ2-7	TRBV18	TRBD1	TGTGCCAGCTCACCGCGGACAGGGGACCCCTACGAGCAGTACTTC	CASSPRTGDPYEQYF
NA	TRBJ2-3	TRBV5-1	TRBD2	TGCGCCAGCAGCTTGGGAACTAGCGGGAGATCAGATACGCAGTATTTT	CASSLGTSGRSDTQYF
NA	TRBJ2-4	TRBV18	NA	TGTGCCAGCTCACCCGTTGGAGGGCAATGGATTCGGAACATTCAGTACTTC	CASSPVGGQWIRNIQYF
NA	TRBJ2-7	TRBV28	NA	TGTGCCAGCACCCCAGGCCGGGCAAGCTCCTACGAGCAGTACTTC	CASTPGRASSYEQYF
NA	TRBJ2-7	TRBV6-5	NA	TGTGCCAGCACCCCCGGGGCAGACTACGAGCAGTACTTC	CASTPGADYEQYF
NA	TRBJ1-6	TRBV7-8	TRBD1	TGTGCCAGCAGCTTAGCGGCCACAGGGGGCCGAGATAATTCACCCCTCCACTTT	CASSLAATGGRDNSPLHF
once	TRBJ1-2	TRBV27	TRBD1	TGTGCCAGCAGTTTATCGAAGGGGGCGGCCCCCTCGATTTATGGCTACACCTTC	CASSLSKGAAPSIYGYTF
NA	TRBJ2-7	TRBV18	NA	TGTGCCAGCTCAGGGGGATTGAGCTACGAGCAGTACTTC	CASSGGLSYEQYF
NA	TRBJ2-7	TRBV29-1	NA	TGCAGCGTTGTTGACGGCTCCTACGAGCAGTACTTC	CSVVDGSYEQYF
NA	TRBJ1-5	TRBV19	NA	TGTGCCAGTAGTATTTGGGGGTCGAAAAATCAGCCCCAGCATTTT	CASSIWGSKNQPQHF
NA	TRBJ1-6	TRBV27	NA	TGTGCCAGCAGTAACGGACAGAATAATTCACCCCTCCACTTT	CASSNGQNNSPLHF
NA	TRBJ1-5	TRBV7-2	NA	TGTGCCAGCAGCTTAGGTGGTACCAATCAGCCCCAGCATTTT	CASSLGGTNQPQHF
NA	TRBJ2-7	TRBV2	TRBD1	TGTGCCAGCAGCACAGACAGGGGGCCTGCCTACGAGCAGTACTTC	CASSTDRGPAYEQYF
NA	TRBJ2-3	TRBV30	TRBD2	TGTGCCTGGAGTGCATTCGGACTAGCGGGAGGCACCACTAGCACAGATACGCAGTATTTT	CAWSAFGLAGGTTSTDTQYF
NA	TRBJ2-3	TRBV5-1	NA	TGCGCCAGCAGCTTGGGTAGCGCTAGCACAGATACGCAGTATTTT	CASSLGSASTDTQYF
once	TRBJ2-5	TRBV12-5	NA	TGTGCTAGTGGTTTCGAGGAGACCCAGTACTTC	CASGFEETQYF
NA	TRBJ2-5	TRBV10-2	NA	TGCGCCACCAAGGTAGGGCCGTTCCAAGAGACCCAGTACTTC	CATKVGPFQETQYF
NA	TRBJ2-4	TRBV28	NA	TGTGCCAGCGGACCGGCGGTAAACATTCAGTACTTC	CASGPAVNIQYF
NA	TRBJ2-1	TRBV10-2	TRBD2	TGCGCCAGCAGTGAGCCTAGCGGGGGCCTTAATGAGCAGTTCTTC	CASSEPSGGLNEQFF
NA	TRBJ1-1	TRBV28	NA	TGTGCCAGCAGTTTTGGGGGGGGAGTATTTGAAGCTTTCTTT	CASSFGGGVFEAFF